The clone carrying this T cell receptor (beta chain) is a singleton in its sample. The entry originates in a study of blood T cell repertoires in COVID-19. Generated by immunoSEQ multiplex PCR, the TCRdb table keeps only in-frame clones and is missing some. The sample lists tens of thousands of clones; just over 90% were seen once. Sequenced sample: peripheral blood. This TCR came from a man aged 60 to 75 with acute or convalescent COVID-19.

This chain's CDR3 is CASSQEGGGVNSPLHF. The CDR3 DNA reads as TGCGCCAGCAGCCAAGAAGGGGGGGGTGTAAATTCACCCCTCCACTTT. The chain uses TRBV4-3 and TRBJ1-6, with a possible D match to TRBD1 (6 bases). This CDR3 region has 16 residues. With 0 bases removed from V and 7 bases from J, the gap between germline ends came to 13 bases. Germline CDR1 LGHNA, CDR2 YSLEER.